This TCR beta chain was found in a study of OX40 agonist ivuxolimab in advanced cancers. As for the study in general: Aged roughly 20 to 85 with a mean of approximately 60 years, they were about 83% male.

This table comes from immunoSEQ multiplex PCR, and its TCRdb copy is limited to in-frame clones, with some not included. The sample yields about 64,000 clones, less than 90% seen once. Worth noting for this clone: The target antigen is unknown.

With 6 bases clipped from V and 7 bases from J, the junction kept 8 bases outside the gene matches. Germline CDR1 is ENHRY and CDR2 is SYGVKD. The CDR3 runs to 14 residues. Findings and limits, study-wide: Doses of 0.1 to 3.0 mg/kg were accompanied by clonal expansion of CD4+ and CD8+ blood T cells by week 6.

Patients were ruled out by autoimmune disease history or systemic immunosuppression. The receptor was isolated from an adult with an advanced solid tumor such as melanoma, head and neck, liver or kidney cancer. The chain couples TRBV10-3 to TRBJ2-1; TRBD2 matches 8 bases. Here the sequenced sample was CD4+ or CD8+ T cells sorted from blood, taken in a trial of the OX40 agonist ivuxolimab. The CDR3 is CAISAPGGGNEQFF. The CDR3 DNA is TGTGCCATCAGCGCCCCGGGAGGGGGGAATGAGCAGTTCTTC.